One sample yielded the 18 T cell receptor beta chains listed below, sequenced in a study of blood T cell repertoires in COVID-19. The method was immunoSEQ multiplex PCR; TCRdb's version includes in-frame clones alone and lacks a portion of them. The sample lists some 210,000 clones, around 90% seen once, with 1% to 1.5% in the top ten. Sequencing was carried out using peripheral blood. Source of these receptors: a man younger than 45 with acute or convalescent COVID-19.

The V call is TRBV7-2, the J call TRBJ2-5; tentative D call: TRBD2 (5 bases). Deletions cut 3 bases from V and 5 bases from J, with 19 bases between. Germline V gene data show CDR1 as SGHTA and CDR2 as FQGNSA. CDR3 length equals 16 residues. The CDR3 DNA follows: TGTGCCAGCAGCTTGGGCCTAACTAGGTTCAGGGAGACCCAGTACTTC. Translated, it gives CASSLGLTRFRETQYF.

The rearrangement uses TRBV7-3 and TRBJ2-1; 7 bases line up with TRBD1. The CDR3 covers 15 residues. Germline trimming cut 3 bases from V and 6 bases from J; bases unmatched to any gene: 8. The V gene's germline CDR1 is SGHTA and CDR2 FQGTGA. As DNA, the CDR3 is TGTGCCAGCAGCTTTTCACAGGGGTTAGGCAATGAGCAGTTCTTC. It translates to CASSFSQGLGNEQFF.

This chain joins TRBV28 and TRBJ2-2; 10 bases map to TRBD2. Germline CDR1 is MDHEN and CDR2 is SYDVKM. V lost 6 bases to trimming and J lost 0 bases; unmatched junction nucleotides: 1. The length of the CDR3 is 15 residues. CDR3 sequence: CASRTSGANTGELFF. The CDR3 coding sequence is TGTGCCAGCAGAACTAGCGGGGCGAACACCGGGGAGCTGTTTTTT.

The J gene is TRBJ2-7, the V gene TRBV28, with 9 bases that match TRBD2. CDR1 is MDHEN, CDR2 SYDVKM, per germline. The CDR3 has 16 residues. Trimming cost V 4 bases and J 6 bases; bases outside gene matches: 13. The CDR3 loop is CASSSGGRGRNPEQYF. The CDR3 bases are TGTGCCAGCAGTTCCGGCGGGAGGGGCAGAAATCCCGAGCAGTACTTC.

The chain combines TRBV28 with TRBJ1-6; 8 nucleotides align to TRBD1. CDR3 size: 17 residues. The trim removed 5 bases at V and 5 bases at J, leaving 11 bases unmatched. CDR1 and CDR2 from the germline V gene are MDHEN and SYDVKM. In nucleotides, the CDR3 is TGTGCCAGCAGTCCCCGGACAGGGTACGAACATAATTCACCCCTCCACTTT. Residues: CASSPRTGYEHNSPLHF.

The chain recombines TRBV5-5 with TRBJ2-3, with D hard to call. Deletions cut 2 bases from V and 0 bases from J, with 4 bases between. The germline V gene encodes CDR1 SGHKS and CDR2 YYEKEE (reference sequence). The CDR3 has 13 amino acids. The CDR3 reads CASSFPSTDTQYF. CDR3 nucleotide sequence: TGTGCCAGCAGCTTTCCTAGCACAGATACGCAGTATTTT.

The V gene is TRBV4-2, the J gene TRBJ2-7; 10 nucleotides agree with TRBD2. CDR1 LGHNA and CDR2 YNFKEQ come from the germline V gene. The CDR3 runs to 15 residues. The junction had 5 bases not matched to a gene; V was cut back by 3 bases and J by 3 bases. The CDR3 sequence: CASSHSAGGGYEQYF. The CDR3 region has the DNA TGTGCCAGCAGCCACTCAGCGGGGGGGGGCTACGAGCAGTACTTC.

The chain joins TRBV9 to TRBJ1-2, with 7 bases identical to TRBD1. Germline-derived CDR1 and CDR2 are SGDLS and YYNGEE. Unmatched junction bases numbered 8, after V lost 2 bases and J lost 4 bases. This CDR3 contains 15 residues. CDR3 sequence (DNA): TGTGCCAGCAGCGTCGGGACAGTTTTTAGCTATGGCTACACCTTC. This gives the protein CASSVGTVFSYGYTF. The full variable domain, completed using reference TRBV9 and TRBJ1-2, is DSGVTQTPKHLITATGQRVTLRCSPRSGDLSVYWYQQSLDQGLQFLIQYYNGEERAKGNILERFSAQQFPDLHSELNLSSLELGDSALYFCASSVGTVFSYGYTFGSGTRLTVV.

The chain couples TRBV20-1 to TRBJ1-1, with a weak D call TRBD1 (6 bases). Per the germline V gene, CDR1 is DFQATT and CDR2 is SNEGSKA (reference sequence). V shed 6 bases and J shed 8 bases, with 13 bases lying between them. The CDR3 is made up of 11 amino acids. The chain's CDR3 is CSAGTGSEAFF. The CDR3 coding sequence is TGCAGTGCAGGAACAGGGAGCGAAGCTTTCTTT.

The chain employs TRBV11-2 and TRBJ1-4, with D tentatively TRBD1 (5 bases). There are 15 residues in the CDR3. The V and J ends lost 5 bases and 5 bases respectively, with 15 bases between them. Looked up from germline, CDR1 is SGHAT and CDR2 is FQNNGV. As DNA, the CDR3 is TGTGCCAGCAGCCGACAGATCACGGGCAATGAAAAACTGTTTTTT. Translating it yields CASSRQITGNEKLFF.

The chain employs TRBV15 and TRBJ2-3; tentative D call: TRBD1 (6 bases). CDR3 length equals 14 residues. Trimming took off 5 bases at V and 2 bases at J, with 11 bases between the two ends. Germline CDR1 is LNHNV and CDR2 is YYDKDF (reference sequence). CDR3 bases: TGTGCCACCAGCCCCGGACAGATCACAGATACGCAGTATTTT. Residues: CATSPGQITDTQYF.

The gene calls are TRBV28 and TRBJ2-6; maybe TRBD1 (6 bases). Per germline, CDR1 MDHEN and CDR2 SYDVKM. CDR3 length: 17 amino acids. Trimming took off 6 bases at V and 0 bases at J, with 15 bases between the two ends. The CDR3 spells CASRGAPFSSGANVLTF. The CDR3 DNA reads TGTGCCAGCAGGGGGGCCCCTTTCAGCTCTGGGGCCAACGTCCTGACTTTC.

This rearrangement joins TRBV4-1 to TRBJ1-2; tentative D call: TRBD1 (5 bases). The CDR3 runs 16 residues. V was clipped by 6 bases and J by 7 bases, with 24 bases between them. Germline-derived CDR1 and CDR2 are MGHRA and YSYEKL. CDR3 amino acids: CASRLGGGNRNLGYTF. DNA of the CDR3: TGCGCCAGCAGGCTGGGGGGTGGGAACAGGAACCTTGGCTACACCTTC.

The CDR3 is CASRLGYNEQFF. In nucleotides, the CDR3 is TGTGCCAGCCGTCTAGGCTACAATGAGCAGTTCTTC. The chain recombines TRBV14 with TRBJ2-1; D is ambiguous. Germline CDR1 SGHDN, CDR2 FVKESK. Trimming removed 8 bases at V and 3 bases at J, with 8 bases between. This CDR3 is 12 amino acids long.

The sample holds one count of this clone. This sequence joins TRBV28 and TRBJ2-7; possible D gene TRBD2, 6 bases. Trimming cost V 5 bases and J 0 bases, with 14 bases left between them. Germline loops: CDR1 MDHEN, CDR2 SYDVKM. The CDR3 consists of 15 residues. CDR3 bases: TGTGCCAGCAGTCCCGGGACTGCGGACTCCTACGAGCAGTACTTC. This codes for CASSPGTADSYEQYF.

This rearrangement joins TRBV5-4 to TRBJ2-3, with D perhaps TRBD1 (5 bases). The CDR3 length is 14 residues. V was trimmed by 1 base and J by 2 bases, leaving 8 bases between them. Germline loops: CDR1 SGHNT, CDR2 YYREEE (reference sequence). CDR3 sequence: CASSLRQYTDTQYF. As DNA, the CDR3 is TGTGCCAGCAGCTTGAGACAGTACACAGATACGCAGTATTTT.

The rearrangement joins TRBV18 to TRBJ2-5, with TRBD2 as a possible D gene (5 bases). The CDR3 is 13 amino acids. V gave up 6 bases and J gave up 2 bases, with 10 bases separating them. Germline V CDR1 and CDR2: KGHSH, LQKENI. The CDR3 loop reads CASSSGLQETQYF. DNA for the CDR3: TGTGCCAGCTCGTCGGGATTACAAGAGACCCAGTACTTC. Based on the CDR3 plus reference TRBV18 and TRBJ2-5, the full variable domain is NAGVMQNPRHLVRRRGQEARLRCSPMKGHSHVYWYRQLPEEGLKFMVYLQKENIIDESGMPKERFSAEFPKEGPSILRIQQVVRGDSAAYFCASSSGLQETQYFGPGTRLLVL.

The rearrangement links TRBV28 to TRBJ1-6; TRBD1 aligns across 8 bases. Germline V gene sequence: CDR1 MDHEN, CDR2 SYDVKM. J gave up 9 bases and V 7 bases, and 2 bases lay outside the gene matches. The CDR3 is 12 residues long. CDR3 in DNA: TGTGCCAGCACAACAGGGGGTTCACCCCTCCACTTT. It codes for CASTTGGSPLHF.